This TCR beta chain was captured in a study of blood T cell repertoires in COVID-19. Sequencing used immunoSEQ multiplex PCR; TCRdb keeps in-frame clones, though not all of them. The sample has approximately 280,000 clones, approximately 92% seen once; the top ten hold roughly 7%. Trimming cost V 5 bases and J 2 bases, with 11 bases left between them. Germline-derived CDR1 and CDR2 are SEHNR and FQNEAQ (reference sequence). There are 14 residues in the CDR3. The rearrangement links TRBV7-9 to TRBJ2-3; a weak D match, TRBD1 (5 bases). Sequencing was done on a sample of peripheral blood. The sequence was collected from a young woman with COVID-19, enrolled during active disease. The CDR3 DNA sequence: TGTGCCAGCAGCCCAGGGTACCCCACAGATACGCAGTATTTT. Translation gives CASSPGYPTDTQYF.